These 27 T cell receptor beta chains were sequenced from one sample in a study of cytomegalovirus exposure and HLA in healthy donors. The PCR contained 60 Vbeta and 13 Jbeta primers. Assay used: immunoSEQ multiplex PCR; TCRdb lists only in-frame clones, some missing. The sample has about 160,000 clones, about four fifths seen once. Material for sequencing was PBMCs. All receptors come from a man under 40 in good health and CMV-seronegative.

The rearrangement links TRBV10-3 to TRBJ1-2; 7 nucleotides line up with TRBD1. V gave up 7 bases and J gave up 0 bases; unmatched junction bases: 5. The length of the CDR3 is 14 residues. Germline values: CDR1 ENHRY, CDR2 SYGVKD. The CDR3 spells CAITDREANYGYTF. The CDR3 bases are TGTGCCATCACCGACAGGGAGGCTAACTATGGCTACACCTTC.

The chain links TRBV2 to TRBJ2-6; a possible D gene is TRBD2 (7 bases). Trimming removed 6 bases from V and 0 bases from J, with 15 bases in between. CDR3 length equals 17 residues. Germline loops: CDR1 SNHLY, CDR2 FYNNEI. The DNA for the CDR3 is TGTGCCAGCAGCGGGGGGCCTACGTACTCTGGGGCCAACGTCCTGACTTTC. It is translated as CASSGGPTYSGANVLTF.

The chain recombines TRBV27 with TRBJ1-5; the match to TRBD1 covers 7 bases. The CDR3 sequence is 16 residues long. Germline V gene data show CDR1 as MNHEY and CDR2 as SMNVEV (reference sequence). V shed 2 bases, J shed 0 bases, and the junction held 4 bases outside the gene matches. The CDR3 loop is CASSLRGQLSNQPQHF. CDR3 DNA: TGTGCCAGCAGTTTACGGGGACAGCTTAGCAATCAGCCCCAGCATTTT.

This clone was seen more than once but under ten times. This chain connects TRBV5-1 to TRBJ2-5, with 8 bases lining up with TRBD1. The DNA end favors TRBJ2-7, so the J call may be wrong. Germline-derived CDR1 and CDR2 are SGHRS and YFSETQ. The CDR3 is 16 amino acids. This CDR3 reads CASSRSDRGGSYEQYF. CDR3 nucleotides: TGCGCCAGCAGCAGGAGCGACAGGGGTGGATCCTACGAGCAGTACTTC.

The gene calls are TRBV19 and TRBJ2-7; 7 positions agree with TRBD1. V gave up 2 bases and J gave up 2 bases; unmatched junction bases: 15. Germline CDR1 reads LNHDA; CDR2 reads SQIVND (reference sequence). This CDR3 region has 18 residues. The CDR3 nucleotides are TGTGCCAGTAGTATAAGGGGGCAGGTGTTCCCTTATACCTACGAGCAGTACTTC. Amino acids: CASSIRGQVFPYTYEQYF. The whole variable domain, filled in from reference TRBV19 and TRBJ2-7, reads DGGITQSPKYLFRKEGQNVTLSCEQNLNHDAMYWYRQDPGQGLRLIYYSQIVNDFQKGDIAEGYSVSREKKESFPLTVTSAQKNPTAFYLCASSIRGQVFPYTYEQYFGPGTRLTVT.

The chain couples TRBV15 to TRBJ1-4; 8 bases align to TRBD1. Germline V gives CDR1 LNHNV, CDR2 YYDKDF (reference sequence). This CDR3 region has 20 residues. Unmatched junction bases numbered 20, after V lost 0 bases and J lost 8 bases. DNA for the CDR3: TGTGCCACCAGCAGAGATACGGTTCTAATCGCCCGGACAGGGAGCGAAAAACTGTTTTTT. Its protein is CATSRDTVLIARTGSEKLFF. Complete variable domain (other parts from reference TRBV15 and TRBJ1-4): DAMVIQNPRYQVTQFGKPVTLSCSQTLNHNVMYWYQQKSSQAPKLLFHYYDKDFNNEADTPDNFQSRRPNTSFCFLDIRSPGLGDTAMYLCATSRDTVLIARTGSEKLFFGSGTQLSVL.

The rearrangement links TRBV27 to TRBJ1-6; D is perhaps TRBD1 (5 bases). The CDR3 totals 13 residues. Germline loops: CDR1 MNHEY, CDR2 SMNVEV (reference sequence). V gave up 2 bases and J gave up 9 bases, with 8 bases separating them. CDR3 nucleotides: TGTGCCAGCAGTTTAACAGGTCTTTCACCCCTCCACTTT. Protein: CASSLTGLSPLHF.

CDR3 region: CSAPRVGELFF. CDR3 in DNA: TGCAGTGCCCCACGGGTAGGGGAGCTGTTTTTT. The chain has TRBV20-1 and TRBJ2-2; D gene unclear. V was clipped by 6 bases and J by 8 bases, with 10 bases between them. Germline values: CDR1 DFQATT, CDR2 SNEGSKA (reference sequence). The CDR3 contains 11 residues.

The genes are TRBV7-2 and TRBJ1-3, with a possible D match to TRBD1 (5 bases). Germline V CDR1 and CDR2: SGHTA, FQGNSA. V lost 1 base to trimming and J lost 6 bases, with 10 bases between them. This CDR3 comprises 14 residues. Here the CDR3 DNA reads TGTGCCAGCAGCTTAGGGGGGGGAGTAAACACCATATATTTT. This gives the protein CASSLGGGVNTIYF.

V and J are TRBV4-1 and TRBJ2-1, with 8 bases lining up with TRBD1. V was clipped by 0 bases and J by 3 bases; unmatched bases: 7. The CDR3 totals 17 residues. Germline assignment: CDR1 MGHRA and CDR2 YSYEKL. The CDR3 is CASSQDLGTGNYNEQFF. The CDR3 region has the DNA TGCGCCAGCAGCCAAGATTTAGGGACAGGAAACTACAATGAGCAGTTCTTC.

V is TRBV6-1 and J is TRBJ1-2, with TRBD1 identical over 10 bases. J was trimmed by 8 bases and V by 0 bases; bases with no gene match: 6. This CDR3 has 15 residues. The V gene's germline CDR1 is MNHNS and CDR2 SASEGT. CDR3 in amino acids: CASSEAGQGLRGYTF. CDR3 nucleotide sequence: TGTGCCAGCAGTGAAGCGGGACAGGGGCTTCGGGGCTACACCTTC.

The rearrangement uses TRBV27 and TRBJ2-7, with 7 bases that match TRBD2. The V gene's germline CDR1 is MNHEY and CDR2 SMNVEV (reference sequence). V lost 2 bases to trimming and J lost 2 bases; unmatched junction nucleotides: 3. The length of the CDR3 is 14 residues. CDR3 DNA sequence: TGTGCCAGCAGTTTAGGAAGCGGGGCCTACGAGCAGTACTTC. It translates to CASSLGSGAYEQYF.

This chain joins TRBV21-1 and TRBJ2-2; the DNA was not compared with TRBD2, the D call given in the table. TRBV21-1 is listed as a pseudogene. The CDR3 extends over 14 amino acids. The CDR3 sequence: CASGGAGSTGELFF. As DNA, the CDR3 is TGTGCCAGCGGGGGGGCGGGAAGCACCGGGGAGCTGTTTTTT.

The J gene is TRBJ2-4, the V gene TRBV4-2; 8 nucleotides line up with TRBD2. Trimming cost V 2 bases and J 10 bases; bases outside gene matches: 13. Germline V lookup: CDR1 LGHNA, CDR2 YNFKEQ. The CDR3 length is 16 residues. This CDR3 is CASSQRRGGTSKIQYF. The CDR3 nucleotides read TGTGCCAGCAGCCAAAGAAGAGGAGGGACTAGTAAAATTCAGTACTTC.

The CDR3 DNA is TGTGCCAGCTCAAAGGGCCGCGTAGGAGGTGTTAATCAGCCCCAGCATTTT. It codes for CASSKGRVGGVNQPQHF. This sequence joins TRBV18 and TRBJ1-5; D uncertain. V was clipped by 5 bases and J by 4 bases, with 21 bases between them. Per germline, CDR1 KGHSH and CDR2 LQKENI. CDR3 length: 17 residues.

V is TRBV4-3 and J is TRBJ2-2; TRBD1 aligns across 11 bases. The germline V gene encodes CDR1 LGHNA and CDR2 YSLEER. Trimming took 4 bases from V and 5 from J; bases not matched to a gene: 3. The CDR3 contains 15 residues. In nucleotides, the CDR3 is TGCGCCAGCAGCCTGGGACAGGGGGGGACCGGGGAGCTGTTTTTT. Translating it yields CASSLGQGGTGELFF.

This chain connects TRBV5-1 to TRBJ2-7; TRBD1 might be the D (6 bases). CDR3 length: 14 amino acids. V gave up 1 base and J gave up 3 bases, with 11 bases separating them. Germline lookup yields CDR1 SGHRS and CDR2 YFSETQ. The CDR3: CASSLPGAVYEQYF. The DNA of the CDR3 is TGCGCCAGCAGCTTGCCAGGGGCCGTCTACGAGCAGTACTTC.

The V and J genes are TRBV27 and TRBJ1-6, with 7 bases fitting TRBD1. Losses at the gene ends were 8 bases for V and 11 bases for J; bases not matched to a gene: 9. The CDR3 runs to 13 residues. Germline V gives CDR1 MNHEY, CDR2 SMNVEV (reference sequence). Here the CDR3 reads CASFRQGEPPLHF. CDR3 nucleotide sequence: TGTGCCAGCTTTCGACAGGGTGAGCCACCCCTCCACTTT.

The rearrangement links TRBV28 to TRBJ1-5; a possible D gene is TRBD1 (5 bases). Trimming took off 4 bases at V and 6 bases at J, with 13 bases between the two ends. Germline V gene sequence: CDR1 MDHEN, CDR2 SYDVKM. This CDR3 has 14 amino acids. This chain's CDR3 is CASSSVGGFQPQHF. Here the CDR3 DNA reads TGTGCCAGCAGTTCTGTCGGGGGTTTTCAGCCCCAGCATTTT.

The genes are TRBV15 and TRBJ2-7; D may be TRBD1 (6 bases). Germline assignment: CDR1 LNHNV and CDR2 YYDKDF (reference sequence). Trimming removed 5 bases at V and 3 bases at J, with 20 bases between. The CDR3 runs 16 residues. DNA for the CDR3: TGTGCCACCAGCGTTACATTGTCCGGGACACTCTACGAGCAGTACTTC. Its protein is CATSVTLSGTLYEQYF.

This clone was seen more than once but under ten times. The gene calls are TRBV6-6 and TRBJ1-2; 7 bases match TRBD1. CDR1 is MNHNY, CDR2 SVGAGI, per germline (reference sequence). CDR3 length equals 16 residues. Trimming took 8 bases from V and 3 from J; bases not matched to a gene: 15. The CDR3 nucleotides are TGTGCCAGCGGCCCCATCCCGGGACAGTTTTACTATGGCTACACCTTC. It is translated as CASGPIPGQFYYGYTF.

The V gene is TRBV7-3, the J gene TRBJ2-2; D is perhaps TRBD2 (5 bases). The CDR3 totals 14 residues. The V gene lost 2 bases and the J gene lost 7 bases, with 11 bases spanning the gap. Germline V CDR1 and CDR2: SGHTA, FQGTGA. CDR3 coding DNA: TGTGCCAGCAGCTTAGGACGGGGATTCGGGGAGCTGTTTTTT. This sequence encodes CASSLGRGFGELFF. Using reference TRBV7-3 and TRBJ2-2 for the parts outside the CDR3, the full variable domain is GAGVSQTPSNKVTEKGKYVELRCDPISGHTALYWYRQSLGQGPEFLIYFQGTGAADDSGLPNDRFFAVRPEGSVSTLKIQRTERGDSAVYLCASSLGRGFGELFFGEGSRLTVL.

This chain uses TRBV7-3 with TRBJ2-1; 7 positions match TRBD1. The CDR3 loop spans 16 amino acids. The junction had 5 bases not matched to a gene; V was cut back by 0 bases and J by 3 bases. CDR1 is SGHTA and CDR2 is FQGTGA in the germline V gene. CDR3 bases: TGTGCCAGCAGCTTAACGGTCAGGGGGAACTACAATGAGCAGTTCTTC. Protein sequence: CASSLTVRGNYNEQFF.

This clone was seen more than once but under ten times. The rearrangement joins TRBV7-8 to TRBJ2-7; the match to TRBD2 covers 9 bases. Trimming removed 5 bases from V and 4 bases from J; junction bases left unmatched: 18. Germline loops: CDR1 SGHVS, CDR2 FQNEAQ. The CDR3 covers 18 residues. The CDR3 sequence is CASSPYLLLAGERYEQYF. The CDR3 region has the DNA TGTGCCAGCAGCCCATACTTACTGTTAGCGGGAGAAAGGTACGAGCAGTACTTC. Full variable domain (missing parts from reference TRBV7-8 and TRBJ2-7): GAGVSQSPRYKVAKRGQDVALRCDPISGHVSLFWYQQALGQGPEFLTYFQNEAQLDKSGLPSDRFFAERPEGSVSTLKIQRTQQEDSAVYLCASSPYLLLAGERYEQYFGPGTRLTVT.

The chain links TRBV2 to TRBJ2-7; 8 nucleotides align to TRBD1. CDR3 length equals 17 residues. CDR1 and CDR2 (germline): SNHLY, FYNNEI. The V and J ends lost 7 bases and 2 bases, in that order; junction bases with no gene match: 16. Here the CDR3 DNA reads TGTGCCAGCATAGGGCGGCGACAGGGGCGAGGAGCCTACGAGCAGTACTTC. The encoded protein is CASIGRRQGRGAYEQYF.

This clone was recorded many times. This is likely an artifact of a read error, given a far larger clone one base away. The V and J genes are TRBV10-3 and TRBJ2-7; tentative D call: TRBD2 (7 bases). CDR3 size: 17 residues. Germline-derived CDR1 and CDR2 are ENHRY and SYGVKD. The germline V and J ends were trimmed by 0 bases and 2 bases, with 17 bases remaining between them. The DNA for the CDR3 is TGTGCCATCAGTGAGTCAGTAGGACAGCGGGGACCCTACGAGCAGTACTTC. It encodes CAISESVGQRGPYEQYF.

The CDR3 coding sequence is TGTGCCAGCAGACCACAGGGCGGCTATGGCTACACCTTC. Translating it yields CASRPQGGYGYTF. The V and J genes are TRBV28 and TRBJ1-2; tentatively, D is TRBD1 (6 bases). The CDR3 is 13 residues long. V was clipped by 6 bases and J by 4 bases, with 12 bases between them. Germline V gene sequence: CDR1 MDHEN, CDR2 SYDVKM.